The T cell receptor (beta chain) under discussion was sequenced for a study of siplizumab effects on memory and regulatory T cells. Sequenced by immunoSEQ multiplex PCR; TCRdb stores in-frame clones only, minus some. Among about 87,000 clones listed, about 87% were seen once. The study's findings and limits: Siplizumab caused a significant drop in alloreactive sequences traceable to unstimulated CD4+ memory cells. The naive T cell population seemed more diverse than memory cells and seemed a major contributor to the alloresponse. A naive or memory phenotype could not be assigned to roughly 75-97% of the proliferating CD4+ or CD8+ clones.

Note on this clone: Antigen unknown.

Germline CDR1 is SGHRS and CDR2 is YFSETQ. V shed 2 bases and J 8 bases; nucleotides not matched to a gene: 6. The CDR3 sequence is 15 residues long. The TCR comes from a human donor in good health. The chain joins TRBV5-1 to TRBJ2-1, with 11 bases fitting TRBD1. The sample consisted of Tregs sorted from blood. The CDR3 DNA is TGCGCCAGCAGCTTAAGGACAGGGGGCATGGATGAGCAGTTCTTC. Translation: CASSLRTGGMDEQFF.